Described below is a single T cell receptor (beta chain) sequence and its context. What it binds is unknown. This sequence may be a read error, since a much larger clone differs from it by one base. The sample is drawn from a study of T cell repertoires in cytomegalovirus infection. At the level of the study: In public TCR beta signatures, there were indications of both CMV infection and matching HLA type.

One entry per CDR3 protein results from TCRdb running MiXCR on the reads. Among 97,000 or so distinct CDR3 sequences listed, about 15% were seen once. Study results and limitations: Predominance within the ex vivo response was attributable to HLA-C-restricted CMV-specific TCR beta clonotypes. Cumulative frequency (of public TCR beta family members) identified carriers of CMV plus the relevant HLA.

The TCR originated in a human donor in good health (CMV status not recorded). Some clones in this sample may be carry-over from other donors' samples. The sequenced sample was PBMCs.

CDR3 nucleotide sequence: TGTGTCAGCAGCTTAACGGAGTCACTTACGCAGTATTTT. Protein: CVSSLTESLTQYF. The rearrangement joins TRBV7-3 to TRBJ2-3; D gene ambiguous. The germline V gene encodes CDR1 SGHTA and CDR2 FQGTGA. The CDR3 runs 13 residues.